Presented here are 21 T cell receptor beta chains from one specimen sequenced in a study of cytomegalovirus exposure and HLA in healthy donors. PCR used 60 Vbeta primers and 13 Jbeta primers. This table comes from immunoSEQ multiplex PCR, and its TCRdb copy is limited to in-frame clones, with some not included. The data show fewer than 120,000 clones, about 73% seen once. Material: PBMCs. The receptors derive from a woman aged 25 to 39 in good health and CMV-seronegative.

This chain links TRBV25-1 with TRBJ2-1; 9 bases fit TRBD2. This CDR3 has 16 amino acids. V lost 1 base to trimming and J lost 2 bases; unmatched junction nucleotides: 3. Germline CDR1 reads MGHDK; CDR2 reads SYGVNS. CDR3 residues: CASSELGGGAYNEQFF. CDR3 DNA sequence: TGTGCCAGCAGTGAATTAGGCGGGGGGGCCTACAATGAGCAGTTCTTC.

The V call is TRBV10-2, the J call TRBJ2-7, with D possibly being TRBD2 (5 bases). V dropped 6 bases and J dropped 0 bases, with 21 bases sitting between them. CDR1 and CDR2 from the germline V gene are WSHSY and SAAADI. The length of the CDR3 is 17 residues. The CDR3 coding sequence is TGCGCCAGCAGCGACCCTCGCGAGCGGAAACTCTCCTACGAGCAGTACTTC. Protein product: CASSDPRERKLSYEQYF.

The genes are TRBV28 and TRBJ2-5; 8 nucleotides agree with TRBD1. The CDR3 is 16 amino acids. Germline V lookup: CDR1 MDHEN, CDR2 SYDVKM. Trimming cost V 7 bases and J 2 bases; bases outside gene matches: 12. The DNA of the CDR3 is TGTGCCAGCACCCGTGGGCGGACAGGGAGGCAAGAGACCCAGTACTTC. It codes for CASTRGRTGRQETQYF.

This chain links TRBV9 with TRBJ1-6, with D unclear. The length of the CDR3 is 15 residues. Germline-derived CDR1 and CDR2 are SGDLS and YYNGEE. Trimming took 4 bases from V and 0 from J, leaving 8 bases between them. The CDR3 protein is CASSTASSYNSPLHF. The CDR3 bases are TGTGCCAGCAGCACCGCTAGCTCCTATAATTCACCCCTCCACTTT.

The rearrangement joins TRBV11-2 to TRBJ1-2; 7 nucleotides line up with TRBD1. Germline CDR1 SGHAT, CDR2 FQNNGV. CDR3 size: 13 residues. Unmatched junction bases numbered 3, after V lost 4 bases and J lost 4 bases. CDR3 in amino acids: CASSSRQGYGYTF. For the CDR3, the DNA is TGTGCCAGCAGCTCCCGACAGGGCTATGGCTACACCTTC.

The chain combines TRBV4-3 with TRBJ2-7; 7 nucleotides match TRBD2. The CDR3 is 15 residues long. CDR1 and CDR2 from the germline V gene are LGHNA and YSLEER. J was trimmed by 5 bases and V by 0 bases; bases with no gene match: 7. CDR3 region: CASSQDSGGSNEQYF. DNA for the CDR3: TGCGCCAGCAGCCAAGATTCCGGGGGGAGCAACGAGCAGTACTTC.

The rearrangement uses TRBV5-1 and TRBJ1-2; 10 bases line up with TRBD1. The CDR3 is 14 residues long. The germline V gene encodes CDR1 SGHRS and CDR2 YFSETQ. Trimming took 4 bases from V and 8 from J; bases not matched to a gene: 8. This CDR3 is CASSTSGTGAGYTF. The CDR3 DNA follows: TGCGCCAGCAGCACCTCCGGGACAGGGGCCGGCTACACCTTC. Full variable domain (missing parts from reference TRBV5-1 and TRBJ1-2): KAGVTQTPRYLIKTRGQQVTLSCSPISGHRSVSWYQQTPGQGLQFLFEYFSETQRNKGNFPGRFSGRQFSNSRSEMNVSTLELGDSALYLCASSTSGTGAGYTFGSGTRLTVV.

The rearrangement links TRBV9 to TRBJ1-5; 8 bases match TRBD1. V was clipped by 3 bases and J by 5 bases; unmatched bases: 7. The CDR3 has 15 residues. In germline, CDR1 is SGDLS, CDR2 YYNGEE. The CDR3 DNA reads as TGTGCCAGCAGCGAAGAGACAGGGGTCGATCAGCCCCAGCATTTT. Translating gives CASSEETGVDQPQHF.

CDR3 nucleotide sequence: TGTGCCAGCAGCTTTGACAGGGGTATGCCTGAAGCTTTCTTT. Translated, it gives CASSFDRGMPEAFF. This chain joins TRBV7-2 and TRBJ1-1, with 8 positions matching TRBD1. Germline assignment: CDR1 SGHTA and CDR2 FQGNSA. Unmatched junction bases numbered 6, after V lost 3 bases and J lost 6 bases. The CDR3 extends over 14 amino acids.

The rearrangement joins TRBV5-1 to TRBJ2-1; TRBD1 is a possible D gene (5 bases). The germline CDR1 and CDR2 sequences are SGHRS and YFSETQ. The CDR3 loop spans 13 amino acids. The germline V and J ends were trimmed by 4 bases and 4 bases, with 9 bases remaining between them. Written as DNA, the CDR3 is TGCGCCAGCAGCCGGCCAGGGTACAATGAGCAGTTCTTC. Encoded protein: CASSRPGYNEQFF.

This clone was detected once. The genes are TRBV4-3 and TRBJ2-2; 7 nucleotides match TRBD2. Germline CDR1 reads LGHNA; CDR2 reads YSLEER. The J segment lost 4 bases and the V segment lost 0 bases, leaving 5 bases of the junction unmatched. The CDR3 runs to 16 residues. The CDR3: CASSQDVAGVTGELFF. The DNA for the CDR3 is TGCGCCAGCAGCCAAGATGTGGCGGGGGTCACCGGGGAGCTGTTTTTT.

This chain links TRBV5-1 with TRBJ1-1; D gene uncertain. The CDR3 contains 15 residues. The germline CDR1 and CDR2 sequences are SGHRS and YFSETQ. V lost 0 bases and J lost 1, with 10 bases in between. CDR3 region: CASSLEIRGNTEAFF. The CDR3 DNA sequence: TGCGCCAGCAGCTTGGAAATCCGGGGGAACACTGAAGCTTTCTTT. Looking up the rest from reference TRBV5-1 and TRBJ1-1 gives the full variable domain: KAGVTQTPRYLIKTRGQQVTLSCSPISGHRSVSWYQQTPGQGLQFLFEYFSETQRNKGNFPGRFSGRQFSNSRSEMNVSTLELGDSALYLCASSLEIRGNTEAFFGQGTRLTVV.

CDR3 nucleotides: TGCAGCTCGAGACCACCACAGGGGATGACAGATACGCAGTATTTT. It encodes CSSRPPQGMTDTQYF. The chain has TRBV29-1 and TRBJ2-3; 7 bases agree with TRBD1. The CDR3 loop spans 15 amino acids. The V segment lost 8 bases and the J segment 3 bases; nucleotides outside the gene matches: 14. From germline, CDR1 is SQVTM and CDR2 ANQGSEA.

This clone was recorded only once. The chain links TRBV28 to TRBJ1-1; D not certain. V was clipped by 2 bases and J by 0 bases, with 4 bases between them. This CDR3 has 13 amino acids. Per germline, CDR1 MDHEN and CDR2 SYDVKM. The DNA for the CDR3 is TGTGCCAGCAGTTTACAAATGAACACTGAAGCTTTCTTT. Its translation: CASSLQMNTEAFF.

The CDR3 DNA sequence: TGCGCCAGCAGCCTAACTAGCGGGAGGGCCCTTGTGGAGACCCAGTACTTC. Translation: CASSLTSGRALVETQYF. This chain connects TRBV4-1 to TRBJ2-5; 13 bases fit TRBD2. Trimming at V came to 4 bases and at J to 5 bases, leaving 10 bases not matched to a gene. There are 17 residues in the CDR3. Germline-derived CDR1 and CDR2 are MGHRA and YSYEKL.

V usage is TRBV6-6 and J usage is TRBJ2-7, with unresolved D. Germline values: CDR1 MNHNY, CDR2 SVGAGI (reference sequence). The CDR3 consists of 11 residues. Trimming left V 5 bases short and J 2 bases short, with 4 bases between. CDR3 sequence reads: CASSATYEQYF. The CDR3, as DNA: TGTGCCAGCAGTGCGACCTACGAGCAGTACTTC.

The J gene is TRBJ2-5, the V gene TRBV28; 8 nucleotides line up with TRBD2. Trimming removed 5 bases from V and 4 bases from J; junction bases left unmatched: 15. This CDR3 has 17 amino acids. In germline, CDR1 is MDHEN, CDR2 SYDVKM. The CDR3 spells CASSGAGSGAALETQYF. In DNA form, the CDR3 reads TGTGCCAGCAGTGGGGCGGGTAGCGGGGCGGCGTTAGAGACCCAGTACTTC.

The chain uses TRBV6-1 and TRBJ2-1; possibly TRBD1 for D (5 bases). The CDR3 consists of 16 residues. Germline V CDR1 and CDR2: MNHNS, SASEGT. Trimming pared 1 base from V and 6 bases from J, leaving 16 bases between. The CDR3 bases are TGTGCCAGCAGTGAAGGCCCGTACACAGGCGGCAATGAGCAGTTCTTC. Amino acid sequence: CASSEGPYTGGNEQFF.

The V and J genes are TRBV18 and TRBJ2-7, with 11 bases that match TRBD2. There are 16 residues in the CDR3. J gave up 7 bases and V 3 bases, and 11 bases lay outside the gene matches. Germline CDR1 and CDR2: KGHSH and LQKENI. The chain's CDR3 is CASSPRASGRSGEQYF. The CDR3 DNA sequence: TGTGCCAGCTCACCTAGGGCTAGCGGGAGGTCGGGGGAGCAGTACTTC. Variable domain in full (rest from reference TRBV18 and TRBJ2-7): NAGVMQNPRHLVRRRGQEARLRCSPMKGHSHVYWYRQLPEEGLKFMVYLQKENIIDESGMPKERFSAEFPKEGPSILRIQQVVRGDSAAYFCASSPRASGRSGEQYFGPGTRLTVT.

V gene TRBV5-4 combines with J gene TRBJ2-4, with 10 bases aligning to TRBD2. Germline values: CDR1 SGHNT, CDR2 YYREEE (reference sequence). The CDR3 length is 16 residues. The V segment lost 4 bases and the J segment 5 bases; nucleotides outside the gene matches: 9. The DNA for the CDR3 is TGTGCCAGCAGCGAAGGAGCGGGGGGGCCTGAAAACATTCAGTACTTC. Translation: CASSEGAGGPENIQYF.

The chain combines TRBV28 with TRBJ2-7; 7 nucleotides agree with TRBD1. Germline V gives CDR1 MDHEN, CDR2 SYDVKM. J gave up 3 bases and V 2 bases, and 7 bases lay outside the gene matches. The CDR3 length is 15 residues. This CDR3 is CASSLPGTARYEQYF. The CDR3 coding sequence is TGTGCCAGCAGTTTACCCGGGACAGCCCGCTACGAGCAGTACTTC.